One and the same sample provided the 13 T cell receptor beta chains below, sequenced in a study of post-analysis software for immune sequencing data. Study-wide results and caveats: Patients had higher frequencies than controls of about five TRBV segments, including TRBV5-6, TRBV5-1 and TRBV20-1.

No antigens are known for them. Prepared TCR beta cDNA libraries contained unique molecular identifiers. Each CDR3 protein gets one entry after TCRdb re-called the PCR reads with MiXCR. Here the sample spans about 500,000 distinct CDR3 sequences, roughly 45% being singletons. The sequenced sample consisted of blood. These receptors all stem from a girl aged 5-17 years with multiple sclerosis.

The rearrangement joins TRBV7-2 to TRBJ1-1; TRBD1 might be the D (5 bases). Germline CDR1 and CDR2: SGHTA and FQGNSA. The V end lost 6 bases, the J end lost 2 bases, and 19 bases lay between the germline ends. The CDR3 extends over 16 amino acids. The CDR3 loop reads CASRDRKKGANTEAFF. CDR3 coding DNA: TGTGCCAGCAGGGATCGGAAAAAAGGGGCAAACACTGAAGCTTTCTTT.

V gene TRBV12-3 or TRBV12-4 combines with J gene TRBJ2-3, with D unclear. With 6 bases removed from V and 4 bases from J, the gap between germline ends came to 11 bases. The CDR3 has 13 amino acids. The CDR3 is CASSRSGADTQYF. For the CDR3, the DNA is TGTGCCAGCAGCCGATCAGGCGCAGATACGCAGTATTTT.

J is TRBJ2-1 and V is TRBV4-3; D is ambiguous. V gave up 0 bases and J gave up 5 bases, with 5 bases separating them. The CDR3 has 13 amino acids. Germline loops: CDR1 LGHNA, CDR2 YSLEER. Here the CDR3 DNA reads TGCGCCAGCAGCCAAGATTTGGACAATGAGCAGTTCTTC. This sequence encodes CASSQDLDNEQFF.

V and J are TRBV28 and TRBJ2-1; 8 positions match TRBD1. The CDR3 runs to 16 residues. In germline, CDR1 is MDHEN, CDR2 SYDVKM. V lost 2 bases and J lost 7; bases outside the gene matches: 10. The CDR3 nucleotides are TGTGCCAGCAGTTTAAGGCAGGGGGCAAGTTGGAATGAGCAGTTCTTC. Translated, it gives CASSLRQGASWNEQFF.

This clonotype was counted between two and nine times. The chain combines TRBV14 with TRBJ2-1, with 9 bases lining up with TRBD2. The V gene's germline CDR1 is SGHDN and CDR2 FVKESK. This CDR3 is 17 amino acids long. V lost 1 base, J lost 9 bases, and 13 bases stayed unmatched. CDR3 in DNA: TGTGCCAGCAGCCAAGGGTCGATAGCGGGAGATGGGGGTGAGCAGTTCTTC. The encoded protein is CASSQGSIAGDGGEQFF. Using reference TRBV14 and TRBJ2-1 for the parts outside the CDR3, the full variable domain is EAGVTQFPSHSVIEKGQTVTLRCDPISGHDNLYWYRRVMGKEIKFLLHFVKESKQDESGMPNNRFLAERTGGTYSTLKVQPAELEDSGVYFCASSQGSIAGDGGEQFFGPGTRLTVL.

The chain's CDR3 is CASIQNTEAFF. The CDR3 region has the DNA TGTGCCAGCATTCAGAACACTGAAGCTTTCTTT. The chain links TRBV28 to TRBJ1-1; D ambiguous. V gave up 7 bases and J gave up 1 base, with 4 bases separating them. The germline gives CDR1 MDHEN, CDR2 SYDVKM. The CDR3 spans 11 residues.

J is TRBJ1-1 and V is TRBV28; D gene unclear. This CDR3 spans 17 amino acids. Germline V gives CDR1 MDHEN, CDR2 SYDVKM. With 3 bases removed from V and 5 bases from J, the gap between germline ends came to 22 bases. CDR3 in DNA: TGTGCCAGCAGTTTGATAGAGGGTGAAGGGATTAAGACTGAAGCTTTCTTT. Translated: CASSLIEGEGIKTEAFF.

As for this clonotype: At one of its ends the junction is not consistent with the germline gene, which may arise from a read error. This rearrangement joins TRBV6-1 to TRBJ1-2; D is unresolved. The germline V gene has CDR1 MNHNS and CDR2 SASEGT. The CDR3 loop spans 15 amino acids. The CDR3 loop is CASSEVLLLGYGYTF. As DNA, the CDR3 is TGTGCCAGCAGCGAAGTCCTCTTGTTGGGCTATGGTTACACCTTC.

The CDR3 loop reads CASSRGGLAADEQFF. The CDR3 DNA reads TGTGCCAGCAGCAGAGGGGGACTAGCTGCAGATGAGCAGTTCTTC. This rearrangement joins TRBV11-2 to TRBJ2-1, with 9 bases matching TRBD2. This CDR3 is 15 amino acids long. Trimming at V came to 5 bases and at J to 8 bases, leaving 10 bases not matched to a gene. CDR1 and CDR2 from the germline V gene are SGHAT and FQNNGV.

This clonotype was observed a handful of times. The chain employs TRBV20-1 and TRBJ2-1; 8 nucleotides align to TRBD1. J was trimmed by 4 bases and V by 5 bases; bases with no gene match: 13. CDR3 size: 16 residues. In germline, CDR1 is DFQATT, CDR2 SNEGSKA (reference sequence). The CDR3 DNA reads TGCAGTGCTCCCGGACAGGGCCCCTTTCTTTACAATGAGCAGTTCTTC. Translation: CSAPGQGPFLYNEQFF.

This clonotype was seen a few times. The chain recombines TRBV20-1 with TRBJ2-3; D perhaps matches TRBD1 (5 bases). The CDR3 runs 13 residues. Trimming left V 0 bases short and J 2 bases short, with 6 bases between. Germline values: CDR1 DFQATT, CDR2 SNEGSKA (reference sequence). CDR3 DNA sequence: TGCAGTGCTAGAGAAGGGGTCACAGATACGCAGTATTTT. It yields the protein CSAREGVTDTQYF.

The gene calls are TRBV6-1 and TRBJ2-1, with D maybe TRBD1 (6 bases). CDR1 is MNHNS and CDR2 is SASEGT in the germline V gene. Trimming removed 0 bases from V and 10 bases from J, with 10 bases in between. CDR3 length: 13 residues. CDR3 nucleotide sequence: TGTGCCAGCAGTGAAGCAAACAGGGTGGAGCAGTTCTTC. Translated, it gives CASSEANRVEQFF.

The gene calls are TRBV12-3 or TRBV12-4 and TRBJ1-1; possibly TRBD1 for D (6 bases). Trimming took 7 bases from V and 4 from J, leaving 19 bases between them. CDR3 length: 15 amino acids. The CDR3 region is CASTQGTFGPTEAFF. The CDR3 coding sequence is TGTGCCAGCACCCAGGGGACCTTTGGCCCCACTGAAGCTTTCTTT.